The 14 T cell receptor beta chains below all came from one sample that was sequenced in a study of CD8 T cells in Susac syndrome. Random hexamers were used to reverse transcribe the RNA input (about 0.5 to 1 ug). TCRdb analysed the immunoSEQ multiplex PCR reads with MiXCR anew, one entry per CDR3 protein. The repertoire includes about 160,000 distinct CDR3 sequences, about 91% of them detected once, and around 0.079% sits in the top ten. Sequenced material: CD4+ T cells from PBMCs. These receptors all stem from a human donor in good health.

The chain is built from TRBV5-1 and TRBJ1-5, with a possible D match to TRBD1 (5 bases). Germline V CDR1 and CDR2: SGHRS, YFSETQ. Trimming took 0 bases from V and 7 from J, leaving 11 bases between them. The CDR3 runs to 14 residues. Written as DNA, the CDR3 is TGCGCCAGCAGCTTGGAGGGGTCGGGACAGCCCCAGCATTTT. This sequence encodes CASSLEGSGQPQHF.

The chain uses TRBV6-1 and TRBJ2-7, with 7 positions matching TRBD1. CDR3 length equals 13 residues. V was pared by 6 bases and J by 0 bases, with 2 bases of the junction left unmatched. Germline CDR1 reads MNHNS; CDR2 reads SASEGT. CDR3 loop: CASRTGDSYEQYF. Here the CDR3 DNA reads TGTGCCAGCAGAACAGGGGACTCCTACGAGCAGTACTTC.

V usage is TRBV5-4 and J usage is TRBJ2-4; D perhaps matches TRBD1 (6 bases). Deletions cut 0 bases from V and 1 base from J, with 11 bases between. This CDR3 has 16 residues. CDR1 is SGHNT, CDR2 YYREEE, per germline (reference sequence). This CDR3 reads CASSLAVGQAKNIQYF. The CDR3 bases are TGTGCCAGCAGCTTGGCGGTTGGACAGGCCAAAAACATTCAGTACTTC.

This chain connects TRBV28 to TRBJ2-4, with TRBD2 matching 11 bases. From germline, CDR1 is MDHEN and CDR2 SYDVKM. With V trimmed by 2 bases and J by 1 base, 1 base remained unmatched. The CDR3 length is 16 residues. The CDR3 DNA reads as TGTGCCAGCAGTTTACTAGCGGGAGGTGCCAAAAACATTCAGTACTTC. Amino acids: CASSLLAGGAKNIQYF.

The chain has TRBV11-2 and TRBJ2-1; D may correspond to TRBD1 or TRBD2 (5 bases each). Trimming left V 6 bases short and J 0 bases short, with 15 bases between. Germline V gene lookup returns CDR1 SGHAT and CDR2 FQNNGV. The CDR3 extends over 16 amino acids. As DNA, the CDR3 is TGTGCCAGCAGTCGTTCCTGGGGGAGCTCCTACAATGAGCAGTTCTTC. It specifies CASSRSWGSSYNEQFF.

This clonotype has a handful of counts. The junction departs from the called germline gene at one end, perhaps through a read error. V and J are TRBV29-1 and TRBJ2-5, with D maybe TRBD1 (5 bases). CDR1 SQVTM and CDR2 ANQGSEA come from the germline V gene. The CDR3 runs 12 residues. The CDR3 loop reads CSVGQLQETQYF. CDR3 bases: TGCAGTGTTGGACAACTCCAAGAGACCCAGTACTTC.

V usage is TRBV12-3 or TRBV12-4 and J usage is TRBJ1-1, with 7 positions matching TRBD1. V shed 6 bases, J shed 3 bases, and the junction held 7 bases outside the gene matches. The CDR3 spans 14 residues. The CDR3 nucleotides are TGTGCCAGCAGGTACGGACAGGCGGACACTGAAGCTTTCTTT. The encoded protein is CASRYGQADTEAFF.

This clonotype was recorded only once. Written as DNA, the CDR3 is TGTGCCAGCAGCTTTCTTGTCGACAGGGGAAGAGGCTACACCTTC. The encoded protein is CASSFLVDRGRGYTF. V usage is TRBV5-6 and J usage is TRBJ1-2; 8 bases map to TRBD1. J lost 8 bases, V lost 2 bases, and 11 bases had no gene match. CDR1 and CDR2 from the germline V gene are SGHDT and YYEEEE. CDR3 length equals 15 residues.

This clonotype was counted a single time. This chain's CDR3 is CASSAWGGNTEAFF. The CDR3 nucleotides read TGTGCCAGCAGTGCATGGGGGGGTAACACTGAAGCTTTCTTT. The chain is built from TRBV2 and TRBJ1-1, with D perhaps matching TRBD1 (5 bases). CDR1 is SNHLY, CDR2 FYNNEI, per germline. This CDR3 has 14 residues. The ends were cut back, 4 bases at V and 2 bases at J, with 11 bases in the middle.

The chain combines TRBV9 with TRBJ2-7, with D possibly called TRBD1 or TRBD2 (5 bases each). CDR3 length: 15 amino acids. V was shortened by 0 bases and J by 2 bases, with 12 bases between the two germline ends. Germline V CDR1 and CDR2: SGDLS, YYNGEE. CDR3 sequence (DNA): TGTGCCAGCAGCGTAGCTGGGACGGAAACCTACGAGCAGTACTTC. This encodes CASSVAGTETYEQYF.

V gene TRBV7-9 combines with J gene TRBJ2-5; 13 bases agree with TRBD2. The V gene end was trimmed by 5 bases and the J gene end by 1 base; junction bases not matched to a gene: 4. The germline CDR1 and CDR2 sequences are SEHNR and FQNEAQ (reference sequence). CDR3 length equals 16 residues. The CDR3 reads CASSRLAGGPQETQYF. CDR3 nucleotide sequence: TGTGCCAGCAGCCGACTAGCGGGGGGCCCCCAAGAGACCCAGTACTTC.

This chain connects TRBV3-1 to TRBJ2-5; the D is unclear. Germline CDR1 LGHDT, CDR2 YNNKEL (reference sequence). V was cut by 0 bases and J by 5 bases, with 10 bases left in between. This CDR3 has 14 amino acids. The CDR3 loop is CASSQDEVLETQYF. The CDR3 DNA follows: TGTGCCAGCAGCCAAGATGAAGTGCTCGAGACCCAGTACTTC.

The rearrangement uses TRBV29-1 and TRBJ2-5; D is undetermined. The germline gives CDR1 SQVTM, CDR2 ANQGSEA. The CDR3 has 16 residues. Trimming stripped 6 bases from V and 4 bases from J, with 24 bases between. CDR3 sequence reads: CSVSWHISPEGETQYF. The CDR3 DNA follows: TGCAGCGTCTCCTGGCACATATCCCCCGAAGGAGAGACCCAGTACTTC. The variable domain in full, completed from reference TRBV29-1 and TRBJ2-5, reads SAVISQKPSRDICQRGTSLTIQCQVDSQVTMMFWYRQQPGQSLTLIATANQGSEATYESGFVIDKFPISRPNLTFSTLTVSNMSPEDSSIYLCSVSWHISPEGETQYFGPGTRLLVL.

For the CDR3, the DNA is TGTGCCAGCAGCGATGGGACAGGGGGGACGAAGACCCAGTACTTC. This encodes CASSDGTGGTKTQYF. The chain recombines TRBV9 with TRBJ2-5, with TRBD1 matching 11 bases. CDR1 and CDR2 from the germline V gene are SGDLS and YYNGEE. This CDR3 region has 15 residues. V dropped 3 bases and J dropped 6; count of bases not matched to a gene: 7. Full variable domain (missing parts from reference TRBV9 and TRBJ2-5): DSGVTQTPKHLITATGQRVTLRCSPRSGDLSVYWYQQSLDQGLQFLIQYYNGEERAKGNILERFSAQQFPDLHSELNLSSLELGDSALYFCASSDGTGGTKTQYFGPGTRLLVL.